These 17 T cell receptor beta chains came from one sample sequenced in a study of blood T cells in healthy people across ages. Sample-barcoded 5' priming and a J-beta primer mix drove a second PCR of 7 to 11 cycles. From the 5' RACE reads, TCRdb called clonotypes with MiXCR, one entry per CDR3 protein. The sample has 850,000 to 1,300,000 distinct CDR3 sequences, 40% to 50% seen once. Sequencing input: blood. The source of these receptors is an older woman in good health.

This clonotype was observed a few times. This chain connects TRBV29-1 to TRBJ2-4; tentative D call: TRBD2 (6 bases). Trimming took 0 bases from V and 0 from J, leaving 15 bases between them. CDR1 SQVTM and CDR2 ANQGSEA come from the germline V gene. This CDR3 spans 17 amino acids. DNA of the CDR3: TGCAGCGTTGAAGAAATGGGACTCATGGGAGCCAAAAACATTCAGTACTTC. The encoded protein is CSVEEMGLMGAKNIQYF. Drawing the rest from reference TRBV29-1 and TRBJ2-4, the complete variable domain is SAVISQKPSRDICQRGTSLTIQCQVDSQVTMMFWYRQQPGQSLTLIATANQGSEATYESGFVIDKFPISRPNLTFSTLTVSNMSPEDSSIYLCSVEEMGLMGAKNIQYFGAGTRLSVL.

A few counts support this clonotype. The rearrangement uses TRBV11-3 and TRBJ2-1, with no clear D. Deletions cut 5 bases from V and 1 base from J, with 18 bases between. The CDR3 contains 17 residues. Looked up from germline, CDR1 is SGHNT and CDR2 is YENEEA. Written as DNA, the CDR3 is TGTGCCAGCAGCCAGCGTAGAGCGTCCGGGTCCTACAATGAGCAGTTCTTC. The encoded protein is CASSQRRASGSYNEQFF.

The chain uses TRBV27 and TRBJ2-1; no clear D gene. The germline V gene encodes CDR1 MNHEY and CDR2 SMNVEV (reference sequence). There are 13 residues in the CDR3. V lost 0 bases, J lost 10 bases, and 10 bases lay in between. The CDR3 nucleotides are TGTGCCAGCAGTTTATCAGGAGTCCGGGAGCAGTTCTTC. This sequence encodes CASSLSGVREQFF.

This clonotype was detected a few times. The chain joins TRBV10-2 to TRBJ2-5; 9 bases agree with TRBD2. The V segment lost 5 bases and the J segment 3 bases; nucleotides outside the gene matches: 7. Germline assignment: CDR1 WSHSY and CDR2 SAAADI. CDR3 length equals 15 residues. The CDR3: CASSYQREEEETQYF. The CDR3 coding sequence is TGCGCCAGCAGTTACCAGCGGGAGGAGGAAGAGACCCAGTACTTC.

This clonotype was counted a single time. The junction differs from germline at one of its ends, possibly a read error. The genes are TRBV12-3 or TRBV12-4 and TRBJ2-3, with D hard to call. This CDR3 has 12 residues. The CDR3 nucleotides are TGTGCCAACAGTACACTCGGGGATACGCAGTATTTT. It translates to CANSTLGDTQYF.

The chain employs TRBV20-1 and TRBJ1-2; D might be TRBD1 (6 bases). V shed 3 bases and J shed 7 bases, with 18 bases lying between them. CDR1 is DFQATT, CDR2 SNEGSKA, per germline (reference sequence). CDR3 size: 14 residues. CDR3 residues: CSARDSYTTIGYTF. CDR3 sequence (DNA): TGCAGTGCTAGGGACAGCTATACAACTATTGGCTACACCTTC.

The chain uses TRBV7-6 and TRBJ2-7; D possibly corresponds to TRBD1 (6 bases). This CDR3 is built from 15 residues. Germline-derived CDR1 and CDR2 are SGHVS and FNYEAQ. Deletions cut 4 bases from V and 0 bases from J, with 13 bases between. The CDR3 bases are TGTGCCAGCAGCTCCCCCAGGGGTCCCTCCTACGAGCAGTACTTC. Translation gives CASSSPRGPSYEQYF.

V is TRBV10-3 and J is TRBJ2-4, with TRBD1 identical over 10 bases. The germline gives CDR1 ENHRY, CDR2 SYGVKD. This CDR3 is built from 15 residues. V shed 3 bases and J 4 bases; nucleotides not matched to a gene: 3. The CDR3 spells CAISDPGQGKNIQYF. The CDR3 DNA follows: TGTGCCATCAGTGACCCGGGACAGGGGAAAAACATTCAGTACTTC.

This clonotype was seen only a few times. The CDR3 DNA is TGCAGTGCTAGATACTGGACTAGCGGGAGAATGGATACGCAGTATTTT. This translates into CSARYWTSGRMDTQYF. The gene calls are TRBV20-1 and TRBJ2-3; 13 bases fit TRBD2. The CDR3 extends over 16 amino acids. The germline V gene has CDR1 DFQATT and CDR2 SNEGSKA (reference sequence). The ends lost 2 bases at V and 6 bases at J; junction bases unmatched: 8.

This clonotype has a handful of counts. This chain joins TRBV29-1 and TRBJ1-1; D call uncertain. The ends were cut back, 7 bases at V and 5 bases at J, with 11 bases in the middle. CDR1 and CDR2 (germline): SQVTM, ANQGSEA. This CDR3 comprises 11 residues. The DNA for the CDR3 is TGCAGCGGCCGGACTGGGACTGAAGCTTTCTTT. It encodes CSGRTGTEAFF.

The count of this clonotype is one. The chain couples TRBV7-9 to TRBJ2-5; 7 bases agree with TRBD2. The CDR3 has 14 residues. V shed 4 bases and J 4 bases; nucleotides not matched to a gene: 6. Germline V gene lookup returns CDR1 SEHNR and CDR2 FQNEAQ (reference sequence). This chain's CDR3 is CASSSSSGTETQYF. CDR3 nucleotides: TGTGCCAGCAGCTCCAGCAGCGGGACAGAGACCCAGTACTTC.

The J gene is TRBJ2-7, the V gene TRBV20-1, with TRBD2 matching over 10 bases. CDR3 length equals 15 residues. J gave up 2 bases and V 3 bases, and 7 bases lay outside the gene matches. Germline CDR1 is DFQATT and CDR2 is SNEGSKA (reference sequence). This CDR3 reads CSASDAAGGTYEQYF. The CDR3 region has the DNA TGCAGTGCTAGCGACGCAGCGGGAGGGACCTACGAGCAGTACTTC.

The chain employs TRBV27 and TRBJ1-6, with 9 bases lining up with TRBD1. The V and J ends lost 4 bases and 8 bases, in that order; junction bases with no gene match: 9. Germline assignment: CDR1 MNHEY and CDR2 SMNVEV (reference sequence). The CDR3 has 16 residues. CDR3 DNA sequence: TGTGCCAGCAGTTACCTCGGGACAGGGCTCGATTCACCCCTCCACTTT. It is translated as CASSYLGTGLDSPLHF.

The rearrangement links TRBV4-1 to TRBJ1-1; no definite D call. The CDR3 consists of 14 residues. The V end lost 3 bases, the J end lost 1 base, and 9 bases lay between the germline ends. Per germline, CDR1 MGHRA and CDR2 YSYEKL. The DNA of the CDR3 is TGCGCCAGCAGCCATGACACCACGAACACTGAAGCTTTCTTT. It is translated as CASSHDTTNTEAFF.

This chain connects TRBV13 to TRBJ1-2; D is possibly TRBD1 (6 bases). The V end was cut by 5 bases, the J end by 13 bases, with 20 bases between. Germline V CDR1 and CDR2: PRHDT, FYEKMQ (reference sequence). The CDR3 is made up of 13 amino acids. The CDR3 here is CASSVTSSGAGTF. The CDR3 DNA reads as TGTGCCAGCAGCGTCACATCATCGGGGGCTGGCACCTTC.

This clonotype was detected many times. The chain combines TRBV29-1 with TRBJ2-1, with no clear D. The germline gives CDR1 SQVTM, CDR2 ANQGSEA. The V end was cut by 4 bases, the J end by 3 bases, with 7 bases between. The CDR3 has 12 amino acids. This CDR3 reads CSVARDYNEQFF. CDR3 bases: TGCAGCGTTGCTAGGGACTACAATGAGCAGTTCTTC.

The chain is built from TRBV30 and TRBJ2-5; D not resolved. The J call may be in error: the DNA end matches TRBJ2-7 better. CDR1 GTSNPN and CDR2 SVGIG come from the germline V gene (reference sequence). The CDR3 loop spans 15 amino acids. The CDR3 spells CAWSISGVAVYEQYF. The CDR3 nucleotides read TGTGCCTGGAGTATCTCTGGGGTCGCGGTCTACGAGCAGTACTTC.